The 24 T cell receptor beta chains below were found in one sample sequenced in a study of cytomegalovirus exposure and HLA in healthy donors. TCRdb's table, derived via immunoSEQ multiplex PCR, lists solely in-frame clones and lacks some. This table holds some 150,000 clones, more than 75% found once. The sample comprised PBMCs. Receptor source: a man between 18 and 29 years old in good health and CMV-seropositive.

The gene calls are TRBV29-1 and TRBJ1-1; D unresolved. The germline V gene has CDR1 SQVTM and CDR2 ANQGSEA. The CDR3 is 12 amino acids. Trimming shortened V by 3 bases and J by 3 bases, and 8 bases separated the two germline ends. The CDR3 sequence: CSVERLHTEAFF. CDR3 sequence (DNA): TGCAGCGTTGAGAGGCTACACACTGAAGCTTTCTTT.

The rearrangement joins TRBV7-3 to TRBJ1-2, with 7 bases lining up with TRBD1. There are 15 residues in the CDR3. V gave up 1 base and J gave up 4 bases; unmatched junction bases: 6. CDR1 SGHTA and CDR2 FQGTGA come from the germline V gene. The CDR3 coding sequence is TGTGCCAGCAGCTTAAAGGGGGACAGTTTCTATGGCTACACCTTC. Encoded protein: CASSLKGDSFYGYTF.

This chain connects TRBV5-1 to TRBJ2-7, with 12 bases fitting TRBD2. The germline V gene has CDR1 SGHRS and CDR2 YFSETQ. CDR3 length: 17 amino acids. V trimming: 2 bases; J trimming: 1 base; junction bases outside the gene matches: 7. CDR3 residues: CASSLATSGSGSYEQYF. The CDR3 nucleotides are TGCGCCAGCAGCTTAGCGACTAGCGGGAGTGGGTCCTACGAGCAGTACTTC.

V gene TRBV21-1 combines with J gene TRBJ2-3; TRBD2 reflects the table's D call only, with no check against the DNA. TRBV21-1 is flagged as a pseudogene. The CDR3 extends over 12 amino acids. The CDR3: CASSSNTDTQYF. The CDR3 nucleotides are TGTGCCAGCAGCAGTAACACAGATACGCAGTATTTT.

CDR3 sequence: CASSVEGSGGSRYF. The CDR3 DNA reads TGTGCCAGCAGCGTAGAAGGGAGCGGGGGGTCAAGGTATTTT. The V gene is TRBV9, the J gene TRBJ2-3; 9 nucleotides match TRBD2. In germline, CDR1 is SGDLS, CDR2 YYNGEE. With 0 bases clipped from V and 14 bases from J, the junction kept 10 bases outside the gene matches. The CDR3 has 14 amino acids.

The CDR3 coding sequence is TGCGCCAGCAGCTTACGGGAGCCCGGGGAGCTGTTTTTT. Translating it yields CASSLREPGELFF. The chain joins TRBV5-1 to TRBJ2-2; D possibly corresponds to TRBD2 (6 bases). Trimming removed 2 bases from V and 6 bases from J, with 8 bases in between. The length of the CDR3 is 13 residues. Germline CDR1 is SGHRS and CDR2 is YFSETQ.

The chain joins TRBV27 to TRBJ2-7; 12 bases map to TRBD2. The CDR3 loop spans 15 amino acids. Germline V gene sequence: CDR1 MNHEY, CDR2 SMNVEV (reference sequence). V shed 4 bases, J shed 3 bases, and the junction held 4 bases outside the gene matches. CDR3 amino acids: CASSSSGRANYEQYF. CDR3 coding DNA: TGTGCCAGCAGTTCTAGCGGGAGGGCGAACTACGAGCAGTACTTC.

The V and J genes are TRBV7-9 and TRBJ2-1; 7 bases align to TRBD1. V was clipped by 5 bases and J by 4 bases; unmatched bases: 2. The germline CDR1 and CDR2 sequences are SEHNR and FQNEAQ (reference sequence). The CDR3 covers 13 residues. This chain's CDR3 is CASSMTGYNEQFF. In DNA, the CDR3 is TGTGCCAGCAGCATGACAGGGTACAATGAGCAGTTCTTC.

The chain is built from TRBV7-9 and TRBJ2-2; D may be TRBD1 (5 bases). CDR1 is SEHNR and CDR2 is FQNEAQ in the germline V gene (reference sequence). The CDR3 is 16 residues long. V dropped 5 bases and J dropped 3 bases, with 16 bases sitting between them. In DNA form, the CDR3 reads TGTGCCAGCAGCCCAAAGGTCAGGGCGGACACCGGGGAGCTGTTTTTT. Protein sequence: CASSPKVRADTGELFF.

V and J are TRBV19 and TRBJ1-2; the match to TRBD1 covers 9 bases. The CDR3 covers 14 residues. V shed 6 bases, J shed 7 bases, and the junction held 9 bases outside the gene matches. Germline V gives CDR1 LNHDA, CDR2 SQIVND (reference sequence). CDR3 sequence (DNA): TGTGCCAGTAGCCGGGACAGGGATCGCCCTGGCTACACCTTC. Its protein product is CASSRDRDRPGYTF.

This sequence joins TRBV30 and TRBJ1-6; 8 bases fit TRBD1. This CDR3 has 13 amino acids. Germline V CDR1 and CDR2: GTSNPN, SVGIG (reference sequence). V trimming: 3 bases; J trimming: 6 bases; junction bases outside the gene matches: 1. The CDR3 sequence: CAWRDRANSPLHF. CDR3 nucleotides: TGTGCCTGGAGGGACAGGGCTAATTCACCCCTCCACTTT.

The V call is TRBV6-5, the J call TRBJ1-2; perhaps TRBD1 as D (5 bases). From germline, CDR1 is MNHEY and CDR2 SVGAGI. CDR3 length equals 14 residues. With 0 bases removed from V and 4 bases from J, the gap between germline ends came to 9 bases. The CDR3 DNA reads TGTGCCAGCAGTTACTCGACAGAAATCTATGGCTACACCTTC. Protein: CASSYSTEIYGYTF.

The chain is built from TRBV11-2 and TRBJ2-7; D may be TRBD2 (5 bases). The CDR3 contains 13 residues. Looked up from germline, CDR1 is SGHAT and CDR2 is FQNNGV. V shed 0 bases and J shed 3 bases, with 6 bases lying between them. The CDR3 DNA follows: TGTGCCAGCAGCTTAGAAGAGGGCTACGAGCAGTACTTC. It yields the protein CASSLEEGYEQYF.

The V gene is TRBV28, the J gene TRBJ2-6; TRBD1 aligns across 7 bases. The CDR3 has 16 residues. Germline CDR1 MDHEN, CDR2 SYDVKM. The trim removed 3 bases at V and 0 bases at J, leaving 2 bases unmatched. The CDR3 region is CASSLGQISGANVLTF. The CDR3 bases are TGTGCCAGCAGTTTGGGACAGATCTCTGGGGCCAACGTCCTGACTTTC.

The chain is built from TRBV27 and TRBJ1-6; 8 nucleotides agree with TRBD1. J lost 10 bases, V lost 6 bases, and 8 bases had no gene match. The germline gives CDR1 MNHEY, CDR2 SMNVEV (reference sequence). The CDR3 length is 14 residues. The CDR3 reads CASSVVTGGSPLHF. DNA of the CDR3: TGTGCCAGCAGCGTGGTTACAGGGGGATCACCCCTCCACTTT.

CDR3 sequence reads: CASSNEGEGRYGYTF. DNA for the CDR3: TGTGCCAGCAGCAACGAGGGGGAAGGACGCTATGGCTACACCTTC. The chain joins TRBV7-9 to TRBJ1-2; weak D call: TRBD1 (6 bases). This CDR3 has 15 residues. The germline V gene encodes CDR1 SEHNR and CDR2 FQNEAQ (reference sequence). The germline V and J ends were trimmed by 5 bases and 4 bases, with 17 bases remaining between them. The entire variable domain, with the rest obtained from reference TRBV7-9 and TRBJ1-2, is as follows: DTGVSQNPRHKITKRGQNVTFRCDPISEHNRLYWYRQTLGQGPEFLTYFQNEAQLEKSRLLSDRFSAERPKGSFSTLEIQRTEQGDSAMYLCASSNEGEGRYGYTFGSGTRLTVV.

The V call is TRBV10-3, the J call TRBJ2-5; TRBD2 aligns across 10 bases. The germline CDR1 and CDR2 sequences are ENHRY and SYGVKD. The CDR3 is made up of 16 amino acids. V trimming: 4 bases; J trimming: 3 bases; junction bases outside the gene matches: 8. This chain's CDR3 is CAISVEASGGKETQYF. CDR3 nucleotide sequence: TGTGCCATCAGTGTAGAGGCTAGCGGGGGCAAAGAGACCCAGTACTTC.

This clone has only one observation. The chain recombines TRBV5-8 with TRBJ2-7; a weak D match, TRBD2 (5 bases). The CDR3 extends over 15 amino acids. In germline, CDR1 is SGHTS, CDR2 YDEGEE. V lost 0 bases and J lost 3, with 13 bases in between. This CDR3 is CASSLGLAGFYEQYF. The CDR3 nucleotides read TGTGCCAGCAGCTTGGGGCTAGCAGGCTTCTACGAGCAGTACTTC.

The chain has TRBV15 and TRBJ2-1; TRBD2 matches at 12 bases. The junction had 7 bases not matched to a gene; V was cut back by 10 bases and J by 9 bases. The CDR3 has 13 amino acids. Germline-derived CDR1 and CDR2 are LNHNV and YYDKDF (reference sequence). As DNA, the CDR3 is TGTGCCATCTCTAGCGGGAGGGTTGGTGAGCAGTTCTTC. Its translation: CAISSGRVGEQFF.

The gene calls are TRBV5-1 and TRBJ1-1; D call uncertain. The CDR3 runs to 13 residues. V lost 0 bases and J lost 5, with 8 bases in between. In germline, CDR1 is SGHRS, CDR2 YFSETQ. The CDR3 here is CASSLGQITEAFF. The DNA for the CDR3 is TGCGCCAGCAGCTTGGGTCAGATTACTGAAGCTTTCTTT.

The CDR3 nucleotides are TGCGCCAGCAGCCGGGGGAGGGGACAGGCGACGGATGAGCAGTACTTC. Protein product: CASSRGRGQATDEQYF. The chain combines TRBV4-3 with TRBJ2-7, with a weak D call TRBD1 (8 bases). Germline loops: CDR1 LGHNA, CDR2 YSLEER. The CDR3 contains 16 residues. Trimming cost V 4 bases and J 7 bases, with 23 bases left between them.

The chain employs TRBV18 and TRBJ1-1; no firm D call. Per germline, CDR1 KGHSH and CDR2 LQKENI. This CDR3 is built from 14 residues. Between the trimmed V and J ends, which lost 6 bases and 3 bases, there was a span of 14 bases. The CDR3 spells CASSRGRRDTEAFF. The CDR3 nucleotides read TGTGCCAGCTCCCGGGGTAGGAGGGACACTGAAGCTTTCTTT.

This chain connects TRBV5-1 to TRBJ2-5; possibly TRBD1 for D (7 bases). Trimming stripped 6 bases from V and 1 base from J, with 10 bases between. There are 13 residues in the CDR3. Germline lookup yields CDR1 SGHRS and CDR2 YFSETQ. The CDR3 loop reads CASTQGGQETQYF. CDR3 DNA sequence: TGCGCCAGCACCCAGGGGGGCCAAGAGACCCAGTACTTC.

CDR3 amino acids: CASSFPNRAGNTIYF. CDR3 DNA: TGTGCCAGCAGTTTTCCCAATCGGGCTGGAAACACCATATATTTT. The chain combines TRBV28 with TRBJ1-3, with no clear D. Trimming left V 3 bases short and J 2 bases short, with 11 bases between. CDR3 length: 15 residues. Germline V gene lookup returns CDR1 MDHEN and CDR2 SYDVKM.